This TCR beta chain emerged from a study of shared T cell receptors in the human thymus. The data were produced by immunoSEQ multiplex PCR, yet TCRdb's version contains in-frame clones alone and is incomplete. There are roughly 560,000 clones in the sample; about 80% occur only once, and around 0.013% lies in the top ten. Trimming left V 8 bases short and J 7 bases short, with 24 bases between. CDR3 length: 16 residues. Per germline, CDR1 MNHEY and CDR2 SMNVEV (reference sequence). The sample also formed part of further work on human thymus T cells. As that report states: In thymic and blood repertoires alike, V and J usage looked biased. Thymic TCR repertoires of unrelated people reportedly overlapped highly.

The clonotype originates from a boy less than two years old with a congenital heart defect. Sequences were obtained from thymocytes. The V call is TRBV27, the J call TRBJ1-3; D is perhaps TRBD1 (6 bases). The CDR3 reads CASVCRGAGRGNTIYF. The CDR3 nucleotides are TGTGCCAGCGTTTGCCGGGGGGCAGGAAGGGGGAACACCATATATTTT.